This T cell receptor (beta chain) derives from a study of T cell repertoires in cytomegalovirus infection. Study summary: The authors relied on CMV epitopes, both recently identified HLA-C-restricted and well-studied HLA-B-restricted. Matching HLA type and CMV infection were both indicated by public TCR beta signatures.

As for this clonotype: No antigen is known for it.

The study's findings and limits: Carriers of CMV and the relevant HLA type were discriminated by public TCR beta frequency. HLA-C-restricted CMV-specific TCR beta clonotypes were dominant in the ex vivo response.

TCRdb used MiXCR to reprocess the reads, holding one entry per CDR3 protein. This sample has 110,000 or so distinct CDR3 sequences, with 30% to 35% found just once. Losses at the gene ends were 5 bases for V and 3 bases for J; bases not matched to a gene: 6. CDR3 length equals 14 residues. This TCR derives from a human donor in good health (CMV status not recorded). Some clones in this sample may be carry-over from other donors' samples. This material consisted of CD8+ T cells from cultured PBMCs, taken from culture after CMV antigen stimulation. The chain employs TRBV12-3 or TRBV12-4 and TRBJ1-1, with 7 bases identical to TRBD1. The CDR3 here is CASSPRQGYTEAFF. CDR3 sequence (DNA): TGTGCCAGCAGTCCCAGACAGGGATACACTGAAGCTTTCTTT.